One and the same sample provided the 3 T cell receptor beta chains below, sequenced in a study of blood T cell repertoires in COVID-19. Sequenced by immunoSEQ multiplex PCR; TCRdb stores in-frame clones only, minus some. The sample includes 90,000 to 150,000 clones, roughly nine tenths of them seen just once. The sample consisted of peripheral blood. The receptors derive from a man in his 70s who had recovered from COVID-19.

V is TRBV18 and J is TRBJ1-1, with D tentatively TRBD1 (5 bases). Germline V CDR1 and CDR2: KGHSH, LQKENI. Between the trimmed V and J ends, which lost 5 bases and 2 bases, there was a span of 24 bases. This CDR3 contains 18 residues. This chain's CDR3 is CASSATRVSWGGNTEAFF. CDR3 sequence (DNA): TGTGCCAGCTCAGCCACGAGAGTTAGTTGGGGCGGAAACACTGAAGCTTTCTTT.

This clone is a singleton in its sample. The rearrangement joins TRBV7-3 to TRBJ2-6; D is possibly TRBD1 (5 bases). Per the germline V gene, CDR1 is SGHTA and CDR2 is FQGTGA. The CDR3 has 16 amino acids. Trimming stripped 5 bases from V and 0 bases from J, with 11 bases between. CDR3 sequence (DNA): TGTGCCAGCAGCCAGGACATTTACTCTGGGGCCAACGTCCTGACTTTC. Translated, it gives CASSQDIYSGANVLTF.

CDR3 residues: CASSSGQQETQYF. The CDR3 region has the DNA TGTGCCAGCAGTTCGGGACAGCAAGAGACCCAGTACTTC. This chain uses TRBV28 with TRBJ2-5; 7 bases are a match to TRBD1. Per the germline V gene, CDR1 is MDHEN and CDR2 is SYDVKM. CDR3 length equals 13 residues. Trimming at V came to 4 bases and at J to 2 bases, leaving 1 base not matched to a gene. Variable domain in full (rest from reference TRBV28 and TRBJ2-5): DVKVTQSSRYLVKRTGEKVFLECVQDMDHENMFWYRQDPGLGLRLIYFSYDVKMKEKGDIPEGYSVSREKKERFSLILESASTNQTSMYLCASSSGQQETQYFGPGTRLLVL.